The next 15 T cell receptor beta chains were all read from a single sample in a study of technical replicates of blood from a few donors. Only in-frame clones appear in the TCRdb table, and some are missing; sequencing was by immunoSEQ multiplex PCR. The sample has under 85,000 clones; 94% are singletons. Sequencing input: T cells isolated from PBMCs. These receptors were obtained from a human donor in good health.

This chain links TRBV5-4 with TRBJ1-4; D not resolved. V was shortened by 3 bases and J by 8 bases, with 20 bases between the two germline ends. In germline, CDR1 is SGHNT, CDR2 YYREEE (reference sequence). The length of the CDR3 is 16 residues. The CDR3 sequence: CASSSQGRASKEKLFF. In DNA form, the CDR3 reads TGTGCCAGCAGCTCCCAAGGGAGGGCGAGCAAGGAAAAACTGTTTTTT.

This chain connects TRBV25-1 to TRBJ2-5, with D possibly being TRBD1 (6 bases). This CDR3 is built from 15 residues. Trimming took off 1 base at V and 1 base at J, with 10 bases between the two ends. The V gene's germline CDR1 is MGHDK and CDR2 SYGVNS. CDR3 bases: TGTGCCAGCAGTGAATTAACAGGGTTCCAAGAGACCCAGTACTTC. This gives the protein CASSELTGFQETQYF.

This clone is a singleton in its sample. The CDR3 nucleotides are TGTGCCAGCAGCCAGTCGGTGAGGGACGAGCAGTACTTC. Its protein product is CASSQSVRDEQYF. The rearrangement joins TRBV11-1 to TRBJ2-7; D might be TRBD2 (5 bases). The germline gives CDR1 SGHAT, CDR2 FQDESV (reference sequence). The V end was cut by 5 bases, the J end by 5 bases, with 13 bases between. There are 13 residues in the CDR3.

The genes are TRBV5-1 and TRBJ2-1; a weak D match, TRBD1 (5 bases). The ends were cut back, 0 bases at V and 0 bases at J, with 7 bases in the middle. The CDR3 sequence is 15 residues long. Germline values: CDR1 SGHRS, CDR2 YFSETQ. The CDR3 spells CASSLGQTSYNEQFF. The CDR3 DNA reads TGCGCCAGCAGCTTGGGACAGACCTCCTACAATGAGCAGTTCTTC.

This clone was observed a single time. This chain uses TRBV25-1 with TRBJ1-6; the D gene is possibly TRBD1 (6 bases). With 7 bases removed from V and 7 bases from J, the gap between germline ends came to 14 bases. Per the germline V gene, CDR1 is MGHDK and CDR2 is SYGVNS. The CDR3 length is 14 residues. The CDR3 sequence: CASKGNRVNSPLHF. The CDR3 coding sequence is TGTGCCAGCAAGGGGAACAGGGTGAATTCACCCCTCCACTTT.

V gene TRBV6-8 combines with J gene TRBJ1-1, with a tentative D call TRBD1 (5 bases). This CDR3 has 20 amino acids. Germline CDR1 is MNHGY and CDR2 is SAAAGT. Trimming shortened V by 1 base and J by 3 bases, and 27 bases separated the two germline ends. DNA of the CDR3: TGTGCCAGCAGTTACTGCGGATATGCGGGGCGGCCCACCCGGGACACTGAAGCTTTCTTT. Translating gives CASSYCGYAGRPTRDTEAFF.

The chain is built from TRBV5-1 and TRBJ1-1; 7 bases agree with TRBD1. This CDR3 has 16 amino acids. V shed 3 bases and J 1 base; nucleotides not matched to a gene: 9. Germline CDR1 reads SGHRS; CDR2 reads YFSETQ. CDR3 DNA sequence: TGCGCCAGCAGCTCACGGCAGGGGGTGCAGAACACTGAAGCTTTCTTT. Translation: CASSSRQGVQNTEAFF.

The chain carries TRBV6-5 and TRBJ2-1; D is unresolved. Germline V gives CDR1 MNHEY, CDR2 SVGAGI. With 0 bases removed from V and 7 bases from J, the gap between germline ends came to 13 bases. The CDR3 consists of 15 residues. CDR3 protein: CASSYSAWAQNEQFF. Written as DNA, the CDR3 is TGTGCCAGCAGTTACTCAGCCTGGGCTCAAAATGAGCAGTTCTTC.

The V and J genes are TRBV2 and TRBJ2-7; D is possibly TRBD1 (7 bases). Looked up from germline, CDR1 is SNHLY and CDR2 is FYNNEI. The CDR3 is made up of 15 amino acids. V lost 2 bases to trimming and J lost 2 bases, with 13 bases between them. DNA for the CDR3: TGTGCCAGCAGTGAATGGGCAGGGGGGACCTACGAGCAGTACTTC. Translating it yields CASSEWAGGTYEQYF.

Details on this clone: Its ends do not fully match the called genes, so a read error is possible. This chain links TRBV19 with TRBJ2-1; 10 bases match TRBD2. The CDR3 has 15 residues. In germline, CDR1 is LNHDA, CDR2 SQIVND (reference sequence). This CDR3 is CASRPLAGAYNEQFF. Here the CDR3 DNA reads TGTGCCAGCCGCCCCCTAGCGGGGGCCTATAATGAGCAGTTCTTC.

This chain uses TRBV2 with TRBJ1-3; 8 bases are a match to TRBD1. Germline CDR1 and CDR2: SNHLY and FYNNEI. There are 16 residues in the CDR3. V lost 5 bases and J lost 2; bases outside the gene matches: 8. The CDR3 coding sequence is TGTGCCAGCAGTAAGGACAGGGCGCGAACTGGAAACACCATATATTTT. Translated: CASSKDRARTGNTIYF.

V usage is TRBV11-3 and J usage is TRBJ2-1; perhaps TRBD2 as D (6 bases). This CDR3 has 14 residues. Germline-derived CDR1 and CDR2 are SGHNT and YENEEA. V was trimmed by 8 bases and J by 7 bases, leaving 18 bases between them. CDR3 in amino acids: CASGRTGSGNEQFF. CDR3 nucleotides: TGTGCCAGCGGGAGGACGGGGTCCGGGAATGAGCAGTTCTTC.

This clone has just one count. The chain combines TRBV6-4 with TRBJ2-6, with unresolved D. The germline V and J ends were trimmed by 7 bases and 2 bases, with 9 bases remaining between them. Looked up from germline, CDR1 is MRHNA and CDR2 is SNTAGT. The CDR3 is 14 amino acids. CDR3 nucleotide sequence: TGTGCCAGCACTCTCGAGGCTGGGGCCAACGTCCTGACTTTC. As protein: CASTLEAGANVLTF.

This rearrangement joins TRBV28 to TRBJ2-7, with D maybe TRBD2 (5 bases). Germline V gene lookup returns CDR1 MDHEN and CDR2 SYDVKM. V was shortened by 4 bases and J by 1 base, with 20 bases between the two germline ends. This CDR3 contains 17 residues. DNA of the CDR3: TGTGCCAGCAGTTCGGCCCCTAAACCCCGGGGTTCCTACGAGCAGTACTTC. This sequence encodes CASSSAPKPRGSYEQYF.

This chain joins TRBV5-5 and TRBJ1-4; D is unresolved. Per the germline V gene, CDR1 is SGHKS and CDR2 is YYEKEE (reference sequence). Trimming cost V 4 bases and J 5 bases, with 12 bases left between them. The CDR3 loop spans 14 amino acids. The CDR3 region has the DNA TGTGCCAGCAGCCTCGCGGGAGGGAATGAAAAACTGTTTTTT. This gives the protein CASSLAGGNEKLFF.